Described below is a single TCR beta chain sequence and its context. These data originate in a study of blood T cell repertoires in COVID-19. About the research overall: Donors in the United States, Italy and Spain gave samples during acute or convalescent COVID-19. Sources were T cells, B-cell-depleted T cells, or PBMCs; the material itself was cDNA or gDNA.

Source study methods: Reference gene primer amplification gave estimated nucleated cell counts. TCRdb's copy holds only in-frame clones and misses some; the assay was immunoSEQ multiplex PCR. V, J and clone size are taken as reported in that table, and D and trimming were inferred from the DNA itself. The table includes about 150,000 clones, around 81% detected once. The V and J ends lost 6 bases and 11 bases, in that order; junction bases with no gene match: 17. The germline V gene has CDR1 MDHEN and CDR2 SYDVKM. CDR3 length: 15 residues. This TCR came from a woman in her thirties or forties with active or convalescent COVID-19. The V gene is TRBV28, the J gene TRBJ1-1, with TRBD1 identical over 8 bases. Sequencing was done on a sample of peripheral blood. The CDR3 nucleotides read TGTGCCAGCAGGCCATCCGCAGGGGGCATAAGGTGGGCTTTCTTT. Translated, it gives CASRPSAGGIRWAFF. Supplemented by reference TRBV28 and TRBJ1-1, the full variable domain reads DVKVTQSSRYLVKRTGEKVFLECVQDMDHENMFWYRQDPGLGLRLIYFSYDVKMKEKGDIPEGYSVSREKKERFSLILESASTNQTSMYLCASRPSAGGIRWAFFGQGTRLTVV.